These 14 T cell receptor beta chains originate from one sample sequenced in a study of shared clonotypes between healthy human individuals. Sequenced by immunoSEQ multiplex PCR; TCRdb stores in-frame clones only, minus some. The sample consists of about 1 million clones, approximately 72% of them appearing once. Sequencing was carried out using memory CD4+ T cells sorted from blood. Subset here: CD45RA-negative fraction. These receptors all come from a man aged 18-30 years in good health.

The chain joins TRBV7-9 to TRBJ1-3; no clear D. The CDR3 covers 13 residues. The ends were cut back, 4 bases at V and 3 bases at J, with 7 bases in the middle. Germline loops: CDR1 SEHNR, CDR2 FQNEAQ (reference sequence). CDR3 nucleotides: TGTGCCAGCAGCTGGTCGGATGGAAACACCATATATTTT. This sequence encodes CASSWSDGNTIYF.

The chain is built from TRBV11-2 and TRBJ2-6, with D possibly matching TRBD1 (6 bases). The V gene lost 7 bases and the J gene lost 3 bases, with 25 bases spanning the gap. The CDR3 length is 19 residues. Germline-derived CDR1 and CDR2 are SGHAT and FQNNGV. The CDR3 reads CASIGFGGLVSFGANVLTF. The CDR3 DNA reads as TGTGCCAGCATTGGTTTTGGGGGCCTGGTGTCCTTTGGGGCCAACGTCCTGACTTTC.

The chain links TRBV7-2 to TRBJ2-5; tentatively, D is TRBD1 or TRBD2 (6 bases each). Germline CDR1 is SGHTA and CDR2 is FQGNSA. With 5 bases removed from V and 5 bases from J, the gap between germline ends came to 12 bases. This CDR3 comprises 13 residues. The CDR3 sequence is CASSRGHLETQYF. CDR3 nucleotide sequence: TGTGCCAGCAGCCGGGGGCATTTGGAGACCCAGTACTTC.

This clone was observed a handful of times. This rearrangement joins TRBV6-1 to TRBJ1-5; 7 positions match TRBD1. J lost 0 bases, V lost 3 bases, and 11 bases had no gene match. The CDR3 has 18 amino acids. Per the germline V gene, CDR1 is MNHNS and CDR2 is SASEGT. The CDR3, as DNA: TGTGCCAGCAGTGACGACAGGGATATTTGGGTTAGCAATCAGCCCCAGCATTTT. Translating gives CASSDDRDIWVSNQPQHF.

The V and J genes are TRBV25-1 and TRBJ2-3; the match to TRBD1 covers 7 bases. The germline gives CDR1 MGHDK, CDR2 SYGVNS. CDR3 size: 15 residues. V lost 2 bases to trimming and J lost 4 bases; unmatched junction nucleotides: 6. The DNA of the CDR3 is TGTGCCAGCAGTGAACAGGGGGTAGGGGCAGATACGCAGTATTTT. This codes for CASSEQGVGADTQYF.

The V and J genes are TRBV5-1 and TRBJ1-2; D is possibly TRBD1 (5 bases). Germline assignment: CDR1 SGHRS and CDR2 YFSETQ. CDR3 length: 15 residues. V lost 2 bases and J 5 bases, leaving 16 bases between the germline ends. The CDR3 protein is CASSLTTVKGYGYTF. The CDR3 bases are TGCGCCAGCAGCTTAACGACAGTGAAGGGTTATGGCTACACCTTC.

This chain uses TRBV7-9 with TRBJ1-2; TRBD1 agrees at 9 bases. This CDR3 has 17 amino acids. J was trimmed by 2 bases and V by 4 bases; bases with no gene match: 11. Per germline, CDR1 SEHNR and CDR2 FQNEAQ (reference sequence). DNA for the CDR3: TGTGCCAGCAGCTCTACGGACAGGGGTATGTGGAACTATGGCTACACCTTC. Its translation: CASSSTDRGMWNYGYTF.

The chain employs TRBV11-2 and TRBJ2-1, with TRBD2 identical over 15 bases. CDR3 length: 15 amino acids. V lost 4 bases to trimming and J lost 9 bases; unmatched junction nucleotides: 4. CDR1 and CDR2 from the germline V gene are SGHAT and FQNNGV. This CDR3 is CASSSGLAGGPEQFF. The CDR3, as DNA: TGTGCCAGCAGCTCAGGACTAGCGGGGGGGCCTGAGCAGTTCTTC.

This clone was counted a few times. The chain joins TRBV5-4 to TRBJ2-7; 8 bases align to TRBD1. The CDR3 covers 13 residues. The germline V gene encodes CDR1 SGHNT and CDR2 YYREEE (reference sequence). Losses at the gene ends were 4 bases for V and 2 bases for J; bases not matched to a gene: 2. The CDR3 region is CASSQGQAYEQYF. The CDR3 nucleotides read TGTGCCAGCAGCCAGGGACAGGCCTACGAGCAGTACTTC.

The CDR3, as DNA: TGCGCCAGCAGGGATGGGGTCAAGACTGAAGCTTTCTTT. The encoded protein is CASRDGVKTEAFF. This chain links TRBV5-1 with TRBJ1-1; no clear D gene. The CDR3 runs to 13 residues. With 5 bases removed from V and 5 bases from J, the gap between germline ends came to 13 bases. In germline, CDR1 is SGHRS, CDR2 YFSETQ.

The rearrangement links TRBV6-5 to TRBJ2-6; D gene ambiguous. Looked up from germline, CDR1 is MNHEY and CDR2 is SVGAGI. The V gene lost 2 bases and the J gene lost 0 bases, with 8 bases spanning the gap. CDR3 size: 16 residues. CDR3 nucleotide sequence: TGTGCCAGCAGTTACGACACCAACTCTGGGGCCAACGTCCTGACTTTC. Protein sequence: CASSYDTNSGANVLTF.

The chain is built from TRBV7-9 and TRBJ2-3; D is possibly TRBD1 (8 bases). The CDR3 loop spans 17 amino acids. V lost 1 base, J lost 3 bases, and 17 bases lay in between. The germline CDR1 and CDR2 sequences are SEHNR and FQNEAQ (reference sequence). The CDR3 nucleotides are TGTGCCAGCAGCTTAGATAAACAGGGGGGGCCAACAGATACGCAGTATTTT. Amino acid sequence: CASSLDKQGGPTDTQYF.

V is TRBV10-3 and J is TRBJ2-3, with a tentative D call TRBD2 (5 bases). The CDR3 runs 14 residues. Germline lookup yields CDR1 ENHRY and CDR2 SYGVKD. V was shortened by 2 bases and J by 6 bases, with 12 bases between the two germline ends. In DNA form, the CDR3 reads TGTGCCATCAGTGAGGGGCGGGTTGCGGATACGCAGTATTTT. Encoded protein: CAISEGRVADTQYF.

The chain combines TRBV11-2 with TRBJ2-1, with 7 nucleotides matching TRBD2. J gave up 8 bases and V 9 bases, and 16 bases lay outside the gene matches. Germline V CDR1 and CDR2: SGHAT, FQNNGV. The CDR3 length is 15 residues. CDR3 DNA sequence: TGTGCCAGTCAGCCGGGAGGACTGTACTGGGATGAGCAGTTCTTC. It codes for CASQPGGLYWDEQFF.